This TCR beta chain was identified in a study of cytomegalovirus exposure and HLA in healthy donors. CDR1 is SEHNR and CDR2 is FQNEAQ in the germline V gene (reference sequence). This CDR3 contains 14 residues. In the case of this clone: The antigen is undetermined. A read error may produce the germline difference seen at one junction end.

Amplification used 60 Vbeta primers and 13 Jbeta primers. The protocol was immunoSEQ multiplex PCR, while the TCRdb copy is restricted to in-frame clones and leaves out a portion. The data contain 150,000 or so clones, roughly 74% of them singletons. Study observations and caveats: Highest at DRB1 and lowest at HLA-C, TCR association rates differed among HLA loci in a later analysis. The authors enumerated 150 to 200 TCR beta chains as linked to cytomegalovirus.

The TCR comes from a man between 18 and 29 years old in good health and CMV-seropositive. Sequencing used PBMCs. V usage is TRBV7-9 and J usage is TRBJ2-7, with TRBD1 matching 8 bases. For the CDR3, the DNA is TGTTCCAGCAGCCTAGGACAGGGAACCTACGAGCAGTACTTC. Translating it yields CSSSLGQGTYEQYF.